This TCR beta chain was identified in a study of blood T cell repertoires in COVID-19. Germline-derived CDR1 and CDR2 are SNHLY and FYNNEI. The CDR3 length is 15 residues. Deletions cut 3 bases from V and 1 base from J, with 10 bases between. Residents of over 20 US areas, aged roughly 18 to 89 years, made up the participants. Data came from immunoSEQ multiplex PCR; TCRdb stores just in-frame clones and leaves some out. Of roughly 260,000 clones detected, roughly 88% appear once; the ten largest clones hold around 2%. Sequencing used PBMCs or T cells enriched from blood (not recorded which). V usage is TRBV2 and J usage is TRBJ2-1; TRBD2 is a possible D gene (6 bases). The clonotype originates from a woman between 45 and 65 years old who had recovered from COVID-19. CDR3 loop: CASSELASSYNEQFF. CDR3 DNA: TGTGCCAGCAGTGAGCTAGCGAGTTCCTACAATGAGCAGTTCTTC. Drawing the rest from reference TRBV2 and TRBJ2-1, the complete variable domain is EPEVTQTPSHQVTQMGQEVILRCVPISNHLYFYWYRQILGQKVEFLVSFYNNEISEKSEIFDDQFSVERPDGSNFTLKIRSTKLEDSAMYFCASSELASSYNEQFFGPGTRLTVL.